Following are 30 T cell receptor beta chains from one sample sequenced in a study of T cell clonotyping in hematopoietic cell transplantation. TCRdb's table, derived via immunoSEQ multiplex PCR, lists solely in-frame clones and lacks some. The sample has 25,000 to 35,000 clones, just over 90% seen once. Time point meaning: recipient sample about 28 days before transplant, after cytoreduction. This specimen consisted of peripheral blood mononuclear cells, obtained before stem cell transplant. Receptors were obtained from a man aged 50 or older with acute myeloid leukemia. Some clones in this sample may be carry-over from other donors' samples.

V is TRBV5-1 and J is TRBJ2-2; the D call may be TRBD1 or TRBD2 (5 bases each). V was shortened by 0 bases and J by 12 bases, with 12 bases between the two germline ends. This CDR3 spans 13 amino acids. In germline, CDR1 is SGHRS, CDR2 YFSETQ. CDR3: CASSLGLGVKLFF. The CDR3 nucleotides read TGCGCCAGCAGCTTGGGATTGGGGGTAAAGCTGTTTTTT.

The rearrangement joins TRBV5-8 to TRBJ2-3; 13 bases match TRBD2. The trim removed 7 bases at V and 5 bases at J, leaving 10 bases unmatched. The germline gives CDR1 SGHTS, CDR2 YDEGEE. The CDR3 sequence is 16 residues long. Here the CDR3 DNA reads TGTGCCAGCGGCGCCGGACTAGCGGGGGTTGGAGATACGCAGTATTTT. Its translation: CASGAGLAGVGDTQYF.

This chain joins TRBV6-6 and TRBJ1-3, with D uncertain. Germline loops: CDR1 MNHNY, CDR2 SVGAGI (reference sequence). V lost 2 bases and J 0 bases, leaving 11 bases between the germline ends. The CDR3 runs to 16 residues. CDR3 DNA: TGTGCCAGCAGTTACGGTCCGGCGAGCTCTGGAAACACCATATATTTT. Translating gives CASSYGPASSGNTIYF.

In DNA form, the CDR3 reads TGCGCCAGCAGCTTGGCCGTGACAGCACAAGCTTTCTTT. Its translation is CASSLAVTAQAFF. The chain carries TRBV5-1 and TRBJ1-1, with a tentative D call TRBD1 (5 bases). Germline loops: CDR1 SGHRS, CDR2 YFSETQ. The V and J ends lost 0 bases and 9 bases respectively, with 12 bases between them. There are 13 residues in the CDR3. The full variable domain, completed using reference TRBV5-1 and TRBJ1-1, is KAGVTQTPRYLIKTRGQQVTLSCSPISGHRSVSWYQQTPGQGLQFLFEYFSETQRNKGNFPGRFSGRQFSNSRSEMNVSTLELGDSALYLCASSLAVTAQAFFGQGTRLTVV.

The CDR3 nucleotides are TGCGCCATTTATCAGGGCCCAATGGGCATTCAGTACTTC. Its translation is CAIYQGPMGIQYF. This sequence joins TRBV23-1 and TRBJ2-4; D is perhaps TRBD1 (5 bases). TRBV23-1 is placed among ORFs of uncertain function. The V and J ends lost 10 bases and 9 bases respectively, with 19 bases between them. The CDR3 runs 13 residues.

The rearrangement uses TRBV10-3 and TRBJ1-2; 9 nucleotides match TRBD1. V was pared by 6 bases and J by 6 bases, with 14 bases of the junction left unmatched. This CDR3 region has 16 residues. Per germline, CDR1 ENHRY and CDR2 SYGVKD. CDR3 bases: TGTGCCATCAGCCGGACAGGGGCGCCCCTAATGGATGGCTACACCTTC. Its protein product is CAISRTGAPLMDGYTF.

The rearrangement uses TRBV6-6 and TRBJ1-5, with D uncertain. The CDR3 extends over 14 amino acids. V lost 0 bases, J lost 6 bases, and 9 bases lay in between. Per germline, CDR1 MNHNY and CDR2 SVGAGI (reference sequence). CDR3 in amino acids: CASSYSIAAQPQHF. CDR3 bases: TGTGCCAGCAGTTACTCGATAGCAGCTCAGCCCCAGCATTTT.

This clone showed up just once. J is TRBJ2-7 and V is TRBV7-2; 9 bases are a match to TRBD1. This CDR3 comprises 14 residues. Germline loops: CDR1 SGHTA, CDR2 FQGNSA. V lost 5 bases to trimming and J lost 7 bases; unmatched junction nucleotides: 9. CDR3 coding DNA: TGTGCCAGCAGCATCGACAGGGGGTCGCGAGAGCAGTACTTC. The encoded protein is CASSIDRGSREQYF.

The genes are TRBV7-6 and TRBJ2-3, with D possibly being TRBD1 (6 bases). Per germline, CDR1 SGHVS and CDR2 FNYEAQ. V was pared by 6 bases and J by 2 bases, with 12 bases between. This CDR3 is 14 amino acids long. CDR3 nucleotide sequence: TGTGCCAGCAGTCGGACAGAGTTCACAGATACGCAGTATTTT. It specifies CASSRTEFTDTQYF.

The J gene is TRBJ1-4, the V gene TRBV4-1; 7 bases are a match to TRBD1. This CDR3 comprises 15 residues. Losses at the gene ends were 1 base for V and 4 bases for J; bases not matched to a gene: 3. From germline, CDR1 is MGHRA and CDR2 YSYEKL. Written as DNA, the CDR3 is TGCGCCAGCAGCCAAGTGGGACAGATTAATGAAAAACTGTTTTTT. This encodes CASSQVGQINEKLFF.

This chain uses TRBV7-8 with TRBJ1-1, with D perhaps matching TRBD1 (5 bases). The germline V gene has CDR1 SGHVS and CDR2 FQNEAQ. This CDR3 has 14 amino acids. V was shortened by 5 bases and J by 1 base, with 11 bases between the two germline ends. Written as DNA, the CDR3 is TGTGCCAGCAGCCGGGGGGATACGAACACTGAAGCTTTCTTT. This encodes CASSRGDTNTEAFF.

The rearrangement uses TRBV25-1 and TRBJ2-1; 7 bases match TRBD2. With V trimmed by 3 bases and J by 2 bases, 4 bases remained unmatched. CDR1 and CDR2 (germline): MGHDK, SYGVNS. The CDR3 covers 15 residues. The CDR3 sequence: CASSDRDYPYNEQFF. The CDR3 region has the DNA TGTGCCAGCAGTGACCGGGACTATCCCTACAATGAGCAGTTCTTC.

The chain is built from TRBV27 and TRBJ2-5; 10 nucleotides line up with TRBD2. The CDR3 consists of 15 residues. The V gene end was trimmed by 9 bases and the J gene end by 1 base; junction bases not matched to a gene: 8. Germline CDR1 MNHEY, CDR2 SMNVEV (reference sequence). DNA of the CDR3: TGTGCCAGGATCCTAGCGGGGGCTTCCCAAGAGACCCAGTACTTC. Protein product: CARILAGASQETQYF.

The chain uses TRBV7-6 and TRBJ2-1, with TRBD2 matching over 8 bases. The trim removed 3 bases at V and 7 bases at J, leaving 2 bases unmatched. Germline lookup yields CDR1 SGHVS and CDR2 FNYEAQ. This CDR3 is built from 13 residues. CDR3 amino acids: CASSFSSGNEQFF. Here the CDR3 DNA reads TGTGCCAGCAGCTTTTCTAGCGGGAATGAGCAGTTCTTC.

The chain couples TRBV11-3 to TRBJ2-1, with D uncertain. The CDR3 loop spans 15 amino acids. The V end was cut by 5 bases, the J end by 0 bases, with 11 bases between. Germline V gene lookup returns CDR1 SGHNT and CDR2 YENEEA. The chain's CDR3 is CASSGDPSSYNEQFF. CDR3 nucleotides: TGTGCCAGCAGCGGAGACCCGAGCTCCTACAATGAGCAGTTCTTC.

CDR3 in DNA: TGTGCCAGCAGCTCCGGGGGGACTAGCGGGAGGGAAGAGACCCAGTACTTC. This gives the protein CASSSGGTSGREETQYF. This chain uses TRBV7-7 with TRBJ2-5, with TRBD2 identical over 16 bases. The V and J ends lost 4 bases and 3 bases, in that order; junction bases with no gene match: 5. The CDR3 length is 17 residues. Per germline, CDR1 SSHAT and CDR2 FNYEAQ (reference sequence). The full variable domain, completed using reference TRBV7-7 and TRBJ2-5, is GAGVSQSPRYKVTKRGQDVTLRCDPISSHATLYWYQQALGQGPEFLTYFNYEAQPDKSGLPSDRFSAERPEGSISTLTIQRTEQRDSAMYRCASSSGGTSGREETQYFGPGTRLLVL.

V is TRBV10-3 and J is TRBJ2-5, with D maybe TRBD2 (6 bases). From germline, CDR1 is ENHRY and CDR2 SYGVKD. The V gene lost 6 bases and the J gene lost 5 bases, with 16 bases spanning the gap. This CDR3 has 14 amino acids. The CDR3 DNA reads TGTGCCATCAGGGGGACTGGGGGAAAGGAGACCCAGTACTTC. This sequence encodes CAIRGTGGKETQYF.

This clone was counted only a few times. The gene calls are TRBV15 and TRBJ1-2; 7 bases agree with TRBD1. CDR1 is LNHNV and CDR2 is YYDKDF in the germline V gene (reference sequence). The CDR3 spans 14 residues. The trim removed 6 bases at V and 4 bases at J, leaving 8 bases unmatched. The CDR3 DNA reads as TGTGCCACCAGGGGAGGGGGACAGACCTATGGCTACACCTTC. Its protein product is CATRGGGQTYGYTF.

V usage is TRBV5-4 and J usage is TRBJ1-1; D unclear. Trimming stripped 4 bases from V and 3 bases from J, with 19 bases between. This CDR3 has 16 residues. Per germline, CDR1 SGHNT and CDR2 YYREEE (reference sequence). For the CDR3, the DNA is TGTGCCAGCAGCCCGACCGTTGAGAGGGAGTACACTGAAGCTTTCTTT. Protein product: CASSPTVEREYTEAFF.

The chain couples TRBV5-1 to TRBJ2-7; D possibly corresponds to TRBD2 (6 bases). The CDR3 has 13 residues. The germline V gene has CDR1 SGHRS and CDR2 YFSETQ. The germline V and J ends were trimmed by 3 bases and 7 bases, with 14 bases remaining between them. The DNA of the CDR3 is TGCGCCAGCAGCTCGACGACCCGGGAGGAGCAGTACTTC. Translation: CASSSTTREEQYF. Full variable domain (outside the CDR3, taken from reference TRBV5-1 and TRBJ2-7): KAGVTQTPRYLIKTRGQQVTLSCSPISGHRSVSWYQQTPGQGLQFLFEYFSETQRNKGNFPGRFSGRQFSNSRSEMNVSTLELGDSALYLCASSSTTREEQYFGPGTRLTVT.

The chain links TRBV7-2 to TRBJ2-3; a weak D match, TRBD2 (5 bases). Germline CDR1 and CDR2: SGHTA and FQGNSA. Trimming removed 1 base from V and 6 bases from J, with 17 bases in between. CDR3 size: 16 residues. DNA for the CDR3: TGTGCCAGCAGCTTAGGAACTGCTAGCCTCCAGGATACGCAGTATTTT. Encoded protein: CASSLGTASLQDTQYF.

The chain employs TRBV11-1 and TRBJ1-1, with D perhaps TRBD1 (5 bases). Germline values: CDR1 SGHAT, CDR2 FQDESV (reference sequence). Trimming shortened V by 5 bases and J by 3 bases, and 13 bases separated the two germline ends. This CDR3 spans 14 amino acids. CDR3 loop: CASSQRRVDTEAFF. The CDR3 DNA reads TGTGCCAGCAGCCAGCGCAGGGTGGACACTGAAGCTTTCTTT.

This chain joins TRBV6-1 and TRBJ1-2, with a weak D call TRBD1 (5 bases). The V gene's germline CDR1 is MNHNS and CDR2 SASEGT. Trimming removed 5 bases at V and 4 bases at J, with 11 bases between. The CDR3 consists of 13 residues. In nucleotides, the CDR3 is TGTGCCAGCAGTTCTCAGGGTCGCTATGGCTACACCTTC. This sequence encodes CASSSQGRYGYTF.

V usage is TRBV11-3 and J usage is TRBJ2-3; a weak D match, TRBD1 (6 bases). Between the trimmed V and J ends, which lost 4 bases and 4 bases, there was a span of 12 bases. Germline CDR1 and CDR2: SGHNT and YENEEA. The CDR3 has 14 residues. The CDR3 protein is CASSSPRQADTQYF. The CDR3 DNA is TGTGCCAGCAGCTCCCCCAGACAGGCAGATACGCAGTATTTT.

V gene TRBV5-1 combines with J gene TRBJ1-5, with D possibly being TRBD1 (5 bases). V was cut by 0 bases and J by 4 bases, with 11 bases left in between. Germline assignment: CDR1 SGHRS and CDR2 YFSETQ. The CDR3 length is 15 residues. For the CDR3, the DNA is TGCGCCAGCAGCTTGGCCGGGGCGGAAAATCAGCCCCAGCATTTT. It encodes CASSLAGAENQPQHF. The full variable domain, rest sourced from reference TRBV5-1 and TRBJ1-5, is KAGVTQTPRYLIKTRGQQVTLSCSPISGHRSVSWYQQTPGQGLQFLFEYFSETQRNKGNFPGRFSGRQFSNSRSEMNVSTLELGDSALYLCASSLAGAENQPQHFGDGTRLSIL.

This clone was recorded once. This chain uses TRBV9 with TRBJ2-2; D perhaps matches TRBD1 (7 bases). V was trimmed by 2 bases and J by 3 bases, leaving 11 bases between them. This CDR3 has 15 amino acids. Germline V gives CDR1 SGDLS, CDR2 YYNGEE. The CDR3 coding sequence is TGTGCCAGCAGCGTGTCAGGGGGGTACACCGGGGAGCTGTTTTTT. Its translation is CASSVSGGYTGELFF.

This chain joins TRBV5-4 and TRBJ2-5; D unresolved. The V gene lost 4 bases and the J gene lost 0 bases, with 13 bases spanning the gap. The V gene's germline CDR1 is SGHNT and CDR2 YYREEE (reference sequence). This CDR3 is built from 15 residues. CDR3 region: CASSLRLGNQETQYF. CDR3 in DNA: TGTGCCAGCAGCCTCAGGTTGGGTAACCAAGAGACCCAGTACTTC.

The chain recombines TRBV2 with TRBJ1-4, with D perhaps TRBD1 (5 bases). The germline V gene encodes CDR1 SNHLY and CDR2 FYNNEI. This CDR3 has 17 residues. Trimming took 0 bases from V and 7 from J, leaving 18 bases between them. The CDR3 DNA follows: TGTGCCAGCAGTGAAGCGGGGTGGCGACAGTACCTTGAAAAACTGTTTTTT. It translates to CASSEAGWRQYLEKLFF.

The V gene is TRBV4-3, the J gene TRBJ1-2; D perhaps matches TRBD1 (6 bases). Germline CDR1 and CDR2: LGHNA and YSLEER. The V gene lost 1 base and the J gene lost 0 bases, with 12 bases spanning the gap. This CDR3 is built from 16 residues. CDR3 nucleotide sequence: TGCGCCAGCAGCCAAGTGTGGGACAACACTAACTATGGCTACACCTTC. Translated: CASSQVWDNTNYGYTF.

The chain is built from TRBV6-1 and TRBJ2-7, with unresolved D. The CDR3 runs 13 residues. Germline V lookup: CDR1 MNHNS, CDR2 SASEGT. V was shortened by 4 bases and J by 3 bases, with 10 bases between the two germline ends. Here the CDR3 DNA reads TGTGCCAGCAGTGCGAGGTCGGTCTACGAGCAGTACTTC. It codes for CASSARSVYEQYF.